This T cell receptor beta chain was identified in a study of molecular identifiers for immune sequencing clone quantification. The CDR3 runs to 13 residues. The V gene end was trimmed by 6 bases and the J gene end by 4 bases; junction bases not matched to a gene: 4. Germline CDR1 is MGHDK and CDR2 is SYGVNS. One entry per CDR3 protein results from TCRdb running MiXCR on the PCR reads. The data show about 640,000 distinct CDR3 sequences, with 15% to 20% seen just once and 0.85% to 0.9% held by the top ten. General study points: Over 99% of CMV-specific effector molecules, but under 1% of naive ones, were in clones above 20 copies. Spiked Jurkat TCR RNA from one cell was reportedly detectable among 950,000 to 1,000,000 naive cells.

Points on this clonotype: Its antigen remains unknown.

Naive CD8 libraries came from about 19,000 to 1,100,000 sorted cells with 10%, 30% or 50% RNA. Naive CD8 T cells were sorted, and the gate applied was CD8+CD4-CCR7+CD45RA+. The receptor was isolated from a human donor in good health. Some libraries in this study had Jurkat cell RNA spiked in. Sequenced material: naive CD8+ T cells from blood, with Jurkat cell RNA spiked in. Indicated subset: FACS-sorted CD8+CD4-CCR7+CD45RA+ naive T cells. The rearrangement uses TRBV25-1 and TRBJ1-2; 8 bases align to TRBD1. The CDR3 DNA reads TGTGCCAGCAGCGTGGACAGGGCCTATGGCTACACCTTC. It encodes CASSVDRAYGYTF.